The T cell receptor (beta chain) under discussion was sequenced for a study of CD8 T cells in Susac syndrome. Of note for this clonotype: Its antigen is not known.

The germline CDR1 and CDR2 sequences are SQVTM and ANQGSEA. V lost 5 bases and J 6 bases, leaving 10 bases between the germline ends. This CDR3 spans 12 amino acids. CD8+ and CD4+ T cells circulating in blood were sequenced for TCR beta. Patients with Susac syndrome met diagnostic criteria defined recently for definite or probable disease. Reverse transcription of about 0.5 to 1 ug RNA was carried out with random hexamers. The authors amplified TCR beta CDR3 across 54 Vbeta and 13 Jbeta using immunoSEQ multiplex PCR. TCRdb ran MiXCR on the immunoSEQ multiplex PCR reads and lists one entry per CDR3 protein. The table lists tens of thousands of distinct CDR3 sequences, 85% to 95% of them singletons. Study-level results: In total CD8+ repertoires, about 15 Susac-specific public clones were detected, and CD8+ TEMRA repertoires contained roughly five.

The sample was CD8+ T cells from PBMCs. The sequence was collected from a human donor with Susac syndrome. This chain links TRBV29-1 with TRBJ2-2; TRBD1 might be the D (6 bases). The CDR3 loop reads CSVIQGSGELFF. CDR3 bases: TGCAGCGTTATACAGGGCTCCGGGGAGCTGTTTTTT.